The sample holds many counts of the clone carrying this T cell receptor beta chain. The CDR3 length is 16 residues. Trimming removed 4 bases from V and 0 bases from J, with 15 bases in between. Germline V gene lookup returns CDR1 SEHNR and CDR2 FQNEAQ (reference sequence). MiXCR, run by TCRdb on the PCR reads, gives a single entry per CDR3 protein. The sample shows 50,000 to 75,000 distinct CDR3 sequences, around 20% of them seen only once. This sample is drawn from a study of molecular identifiers for immune sequencing clone quantification. V and J are TRBV7-9 and TRBJ1-1, with D hard to call. Sequenced: naive CD8+ T cells from blood, with Jurkat cell RNA spiked in. This sample's subset: FACS-sorted CD8+CD4-CCR7+CD45RA+ naive T cells. The sequence derives from a human donor in good health. Some libraries in this study had Jurkat cell RNA spiked in. CDR3 region: CASSSSEYYMNTEAFF. CDR3 sequence (DNA): TGTGCCAGCAGCTCCTCGGAGTACTATATGAACACTGAAGCTTTCTTT.